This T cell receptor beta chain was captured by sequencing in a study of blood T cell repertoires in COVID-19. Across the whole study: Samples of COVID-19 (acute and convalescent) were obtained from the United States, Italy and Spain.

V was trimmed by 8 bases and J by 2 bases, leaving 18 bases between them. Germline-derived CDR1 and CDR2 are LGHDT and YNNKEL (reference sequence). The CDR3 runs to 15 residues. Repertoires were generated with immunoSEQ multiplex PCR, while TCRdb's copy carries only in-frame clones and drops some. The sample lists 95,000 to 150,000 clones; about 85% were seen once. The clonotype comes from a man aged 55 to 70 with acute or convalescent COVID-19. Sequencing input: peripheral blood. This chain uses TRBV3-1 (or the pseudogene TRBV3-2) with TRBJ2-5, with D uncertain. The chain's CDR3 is CASAQRGSPQETQYF. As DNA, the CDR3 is TGTGCCAGCGCGCAGCGCGGATCCCCACAAGAGACCCAGTACTTC.